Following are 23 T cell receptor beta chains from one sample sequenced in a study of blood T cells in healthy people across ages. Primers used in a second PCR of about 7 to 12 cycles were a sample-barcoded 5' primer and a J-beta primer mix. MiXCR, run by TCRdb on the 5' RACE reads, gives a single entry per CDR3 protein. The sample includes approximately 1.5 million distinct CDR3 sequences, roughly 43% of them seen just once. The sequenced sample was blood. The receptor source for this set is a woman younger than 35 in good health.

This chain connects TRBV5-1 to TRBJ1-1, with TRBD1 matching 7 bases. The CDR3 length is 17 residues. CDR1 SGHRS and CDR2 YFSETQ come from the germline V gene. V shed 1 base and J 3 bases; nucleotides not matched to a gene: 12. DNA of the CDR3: TGCGCCAGCAGCTTGTCCCCGACAGGGTCTGGTGACACTGAAGCTTTCTTT. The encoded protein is CASSLSPTGSGDTEAFF.

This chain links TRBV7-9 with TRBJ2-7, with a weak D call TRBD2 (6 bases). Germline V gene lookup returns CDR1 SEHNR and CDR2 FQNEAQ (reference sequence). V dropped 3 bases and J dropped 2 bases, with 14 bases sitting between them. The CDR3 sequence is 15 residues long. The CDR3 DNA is TGTGCCAGCAGCTTCGCGCGACTAGAAGCCTACGAGCAGTACTTC. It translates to CASSFARLEAYEQYF.

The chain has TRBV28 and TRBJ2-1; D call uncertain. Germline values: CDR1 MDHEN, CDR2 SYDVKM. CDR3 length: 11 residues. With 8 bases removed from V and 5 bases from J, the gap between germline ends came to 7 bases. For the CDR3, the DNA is TGTGCCAGCCACCTCCACAATGAGCAGTTCTTC. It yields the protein CASHLHNEQFF.

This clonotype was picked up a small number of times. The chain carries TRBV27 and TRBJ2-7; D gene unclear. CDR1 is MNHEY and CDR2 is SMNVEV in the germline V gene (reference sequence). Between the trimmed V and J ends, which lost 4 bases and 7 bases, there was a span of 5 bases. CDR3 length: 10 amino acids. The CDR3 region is CASSYPEQYF. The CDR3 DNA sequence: TGTGCCAGCAGTTATCCGGAGCAGTACTTC.

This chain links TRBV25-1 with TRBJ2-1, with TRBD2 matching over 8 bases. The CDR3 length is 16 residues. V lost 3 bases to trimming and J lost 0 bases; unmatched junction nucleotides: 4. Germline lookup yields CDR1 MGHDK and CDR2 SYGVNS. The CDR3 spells CASSENSGASYNEQFF. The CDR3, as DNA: TGTGCCAGCAGTGAGAATAGCGGGGCCTCCTACAATGAGCAGTTCTTC.

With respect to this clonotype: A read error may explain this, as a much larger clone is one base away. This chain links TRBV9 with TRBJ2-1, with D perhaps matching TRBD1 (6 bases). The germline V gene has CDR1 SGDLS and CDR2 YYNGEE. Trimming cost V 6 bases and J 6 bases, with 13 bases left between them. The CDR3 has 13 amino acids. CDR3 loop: CASNRDICNEQFF. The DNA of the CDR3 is TGTGCCAGCAATCGGGACATCTGCAATGAGCAGTTCTTC.

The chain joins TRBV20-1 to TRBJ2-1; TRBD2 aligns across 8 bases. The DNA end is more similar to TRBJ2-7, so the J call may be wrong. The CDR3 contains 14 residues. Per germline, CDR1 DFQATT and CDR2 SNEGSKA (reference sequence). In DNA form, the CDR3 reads TGCAGTGCTAGATGGCGGGGGGTCTACAATGAGCAGTACTTC. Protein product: CSARWRGVYNEQYF.

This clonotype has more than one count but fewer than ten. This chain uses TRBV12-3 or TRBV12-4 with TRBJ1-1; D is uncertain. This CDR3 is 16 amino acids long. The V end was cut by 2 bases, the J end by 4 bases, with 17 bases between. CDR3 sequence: CASSLNGHHLGTEAFF. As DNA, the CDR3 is TGTGCCAGCAGTTTAAATGGGCATCATCTTGGCACTGAAGCTTTCTTT.

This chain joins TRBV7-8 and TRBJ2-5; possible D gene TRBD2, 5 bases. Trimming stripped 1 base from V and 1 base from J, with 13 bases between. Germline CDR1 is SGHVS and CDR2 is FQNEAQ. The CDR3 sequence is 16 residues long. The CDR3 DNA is TGTGCCAGCAGCTTAGTTGGGAGAACGGGCCAAGAGACCCAGTACTTC. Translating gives CASSLVGRTGQETQYF.

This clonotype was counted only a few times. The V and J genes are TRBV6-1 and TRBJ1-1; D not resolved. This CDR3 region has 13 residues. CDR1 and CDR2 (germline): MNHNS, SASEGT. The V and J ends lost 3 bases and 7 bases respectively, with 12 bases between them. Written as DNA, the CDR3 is TGTGCCAGCAGTGACTCTCTCGACCGTGAAGCTTTCTTT. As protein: CASSDSLDREAFF.

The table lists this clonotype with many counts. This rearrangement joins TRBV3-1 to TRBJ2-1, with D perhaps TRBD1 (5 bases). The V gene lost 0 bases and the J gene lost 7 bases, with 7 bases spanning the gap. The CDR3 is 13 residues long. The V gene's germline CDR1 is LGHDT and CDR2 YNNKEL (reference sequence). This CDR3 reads CASSQDRVNEQFF. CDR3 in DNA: TGTGCCAGCAGCCAAGACAGGGTAAATGAGCAGTTCTTC.

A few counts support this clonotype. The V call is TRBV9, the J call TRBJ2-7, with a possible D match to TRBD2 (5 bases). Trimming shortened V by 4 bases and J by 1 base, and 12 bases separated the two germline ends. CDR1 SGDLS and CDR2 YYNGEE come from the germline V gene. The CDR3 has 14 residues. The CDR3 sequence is CASSPSGKSYEQYF. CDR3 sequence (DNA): TGTGCCAGCAGCCCAAGCGGAAAGTCCTACGAGCAGTACTTC.

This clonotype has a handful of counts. The chain's CDR3 is CASSVEGGGSYNEQFF. The CDR3 DNA sequence: TGTGCCAGCAGCGTAGAGGGGGGGGGCTCCTACAATGAGCAGTTCTTC. The chain couples TRBV9 to TRBJ2-1; tentative D call: TRBD2 (7 bases). V dropped 0 bases and J dropped 0 bases, with 10 bases sitting between them. The CDR3 spans 16 residues. CDR1 SGDLS and CDR2 YYNGEE come from the germline V gene. Variable domain in full (rest from reference TRBV9 and TRBJ2-1): DSGVTQTPKHLITATGQRVTLRCSPRSGDLSVYWYQQSLDQGLQFLIQYYNGEERAKGNILERFSAQQFPDLHSELNLSSLELGDSALYFCASSVEGGGSYNEQFFGPGTRLTVL.

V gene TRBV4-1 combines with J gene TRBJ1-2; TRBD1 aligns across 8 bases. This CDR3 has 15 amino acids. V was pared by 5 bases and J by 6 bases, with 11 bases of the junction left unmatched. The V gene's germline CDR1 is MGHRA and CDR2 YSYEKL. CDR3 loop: CASSTEAGQVDGYTF. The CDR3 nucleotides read TGCGCCAGCAGCACCGAGGCGGGACAGGTAGATGGCTACACCTTC.

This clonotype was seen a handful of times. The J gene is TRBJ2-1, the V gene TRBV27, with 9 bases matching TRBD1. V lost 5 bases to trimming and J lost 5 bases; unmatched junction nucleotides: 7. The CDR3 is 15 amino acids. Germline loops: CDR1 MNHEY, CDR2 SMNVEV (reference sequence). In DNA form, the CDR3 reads TGTGCCAGCAGTGCCGACAGGGGGGGTAACAATGAGCAGTTCTTC. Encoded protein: CASSADRGGNNEQFF.

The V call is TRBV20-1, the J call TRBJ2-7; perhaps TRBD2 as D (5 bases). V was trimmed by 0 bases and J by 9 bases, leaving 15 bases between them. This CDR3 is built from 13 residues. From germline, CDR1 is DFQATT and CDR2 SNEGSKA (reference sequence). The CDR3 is CSARDSGQGGQYF. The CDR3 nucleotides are TGCAGTGCTAGAGATTCGGGCCAAGGAGGGCAGTACTTC.

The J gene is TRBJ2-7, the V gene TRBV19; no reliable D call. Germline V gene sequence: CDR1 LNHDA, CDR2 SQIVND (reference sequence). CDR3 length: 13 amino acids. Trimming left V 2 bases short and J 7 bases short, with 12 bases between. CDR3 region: CASSISRINEQYF. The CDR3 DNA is TGTGCCAGTAGTATAAGTAGGATCAATGAGCAGTACTTC.

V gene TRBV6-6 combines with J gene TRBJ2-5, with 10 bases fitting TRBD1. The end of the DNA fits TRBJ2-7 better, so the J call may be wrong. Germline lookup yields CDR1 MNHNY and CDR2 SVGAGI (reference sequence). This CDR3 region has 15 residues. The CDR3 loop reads CASSYGGQGWNEQYF. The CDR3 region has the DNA TGTGCCAGCAGTTACGGGGGACAGGGGTGGAACGAGCAGTACTTC.

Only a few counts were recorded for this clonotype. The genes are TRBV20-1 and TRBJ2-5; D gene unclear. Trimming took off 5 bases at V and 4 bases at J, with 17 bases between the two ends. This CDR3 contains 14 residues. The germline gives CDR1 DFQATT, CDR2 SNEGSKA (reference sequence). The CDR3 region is CSALPPLGTETQYF. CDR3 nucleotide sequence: TGCAGTGCTCTTCCCCCCCTAGGAACAGAGACCCAGTACTTC.

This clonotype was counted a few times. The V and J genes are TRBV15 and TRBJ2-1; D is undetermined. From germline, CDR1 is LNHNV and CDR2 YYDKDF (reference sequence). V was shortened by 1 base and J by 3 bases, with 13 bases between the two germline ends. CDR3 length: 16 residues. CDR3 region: CATSRVAGHVYNEQFF. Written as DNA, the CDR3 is TGTGCCACCAGCAGAGTTGCAGGCCATGTCTACAATGAGCAGTTCTTC.

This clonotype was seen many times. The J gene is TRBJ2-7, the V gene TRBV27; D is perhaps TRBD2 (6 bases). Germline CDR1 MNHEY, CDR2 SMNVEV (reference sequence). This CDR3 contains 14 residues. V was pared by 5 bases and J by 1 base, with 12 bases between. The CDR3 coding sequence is TGTGCCAGCAGTCCCTCCGGGAGTTCCTACGAGCAGTACTTC. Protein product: CASSPSGSSYEQYF.

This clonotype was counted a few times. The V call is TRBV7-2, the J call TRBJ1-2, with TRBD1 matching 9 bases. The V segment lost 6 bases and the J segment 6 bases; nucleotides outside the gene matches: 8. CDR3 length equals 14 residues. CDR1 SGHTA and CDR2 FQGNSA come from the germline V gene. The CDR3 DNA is TGTGCCAGCAGGCGAACAGGGGGCAGGGATGGCTACACCTTC. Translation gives CASRRTGGRDGYTF. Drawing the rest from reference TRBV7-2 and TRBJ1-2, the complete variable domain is GAGVSQSPSNKVTEKGKDVELRCDPISGHTALYWYRQSLGQGLEFLIYFQGNSAPDKSGLPSDRFSAERTGGSVSTLTIQRTQQEDSAVYLCASRRTGGRDGYTFGSGTRLTVV.

This CDR3 reads CASSPGRGAEAFF. CDR3 sequence (DNA): TGTGCCAGCTCACCAGGTCGGGGTGCTGAAGCTTTCTTT. The chain is built from TRBV18 and TRBJ1-1; D call uncertain. The ends were cut back, 2 bases at V and 6 bases at J, with 10 bases in the middle. There are 13 residues in the CDR3. Germline assignment: CDR1 KGHSH and CDR2 LQKENI.